Presented here are 4 T cell receptor beta chains from one specimen sequenced in a study of control samples from healthy donors and cancer patients. Method: immunoSEQ multiplex PCR; TCRdb's copy keeps in-frame clones and lacks some. The sample holds about 120,000 clones, approximately 89% seen once. The sequencing sample was made of blood. Every receptor here comes from a man between 40 and 49 years old in good health.

The chain joins TRBV29-1 to TRBJ2-6, with 7 nucleotides matching TRBD1. V was clipped by 6 bases and J by 0 bases; unmatched bases: 8. CDR1 is SQVTM and CDR2 is ANQGSEA in the germline V gene. The CDR3 extends over 16 amino acids. CDR3 in DNA: TGCAGCGTAAACTGGGACAGCTTCTCTGGGGCCAACGTCCTGACTTTC. Translating gives CSVNWDSFSGANVLTF.

The chain employs TRBV10-3 and TRBJ1-1; TRBD1 might be the D (5 bases). The V and J ends lost 6 bases and 1 base respectively, with 12 bases between them. Germline V gives CDR1 ENHRY, CDR2 SYGVKD. The CDR3 has 14 residues. CDR3 amino acids: CAIRVGQGNTEAFF. Here the CDR3 DNA reads TGTGCCATCAGGGTGGGGCAGGGGAACACTGAAGCTTTCTTT.

The CDR3 is CASSQPGGGNYGYTF. The DNA for the CDR3 is TGTGCCAGCAGCCAGCCAGGGGGCGGTAACTATGGCTACACCTTC. This chain uses TRBV13 with TRBJ1-2, with 8 bases matching TRBD1. This CDR3 region has 15 residues. Germline assignment: CDR1 PRHDT and CDR2 FYEKMQ (reference sequence). Trimming at V came to 5 bases and at J to 1 base, leaving 6 bases not matched to a gene.

The genes are TRBV6-1 and TRBJ1-6, with D uncertain. This CDR3 region has 14 residues. Trimming took 3 bases from V and 6 from J, leaving 9 bases between them. From germline, CDR1 is MNHNS and CDR2 SASEGT. CDR3 sequence: CASSDLEGNSPLHF. Written as DNA, the CDR3 is TGTGCCAGCAGTGATTTGGAGGGTAATTCACCCCTCCACTTT.